A selection of T cell receptor beta chains follows, all from one sample in a study of long-term antiretroviral therapy in people with HIV. Sequencing was performed with immunoSEQ multiplex PCR; in TCRdb, only in-frame clones are kept and a portion is missing. Here the sample spans about 30,000 clones, 94% being singletons. The sample consisted of unsorted PBMCs, taken 5.1 years after starting antiretroviral therapy. Source of these receptors: a woman aged 50 to 60 with HIV. The CDR3 runs from the conserved cysteine through the conserved F or W. The D gene is left open where the match is weak. Not all rows give a size; the values are once, few, many and, for expanded clones, a class.

>TRBJ2-7|.|.|TRBV4-2
TGTGCCAGCAGCCAAGATAGACAGAGCTACGAGCAGTACTTC
CASSQDRQSYEQYF
>TRBJ2-7|.|TRBD1|TRBV5-4
TGTGCCAGCAGCTTGGCAGGACAGGGGCCAGGCGAGCAGTACTTC
CASSLAGQGPGEQYF
>TRBJ1-2|few|.|TRBV5-6
TGTGCCAGCAGCTTGGGCCGAGGCTATGGCTACACCTTC
CASSLGRGYGYTF
>TRBJ2-5|.|.|TRBV7-7
TGTGCTAGCAGCTTTACCCCACCCCGAGCACAAGAGACCCAGTACTTC
CASSFTPPRAQETQYF
>TRBJ1-6|.|TRBD1|TRBV2
TGTGCCAGCAGCGGGGGGAACAGGGGATATTCACCCCTCCACTTT
CASSGGNRGYSPLHF
>TRBJ2-5|.|.|TRBV6-1
TGTGCCAGCATGGGACGGGACACTAGACAAGAGACCCAGTACTTC
CASMGRDTRQETQYF
>TRBJ2-1|.|.|TRBV7-2
TGTGCCAGCAGCTTGCGGCCCGTGGGGAATGAGCAGTTCTTC
CASSLRPVGNEQFF
>TRBJ1-2|.|TRBD1|TRBV11-2
TGTGCCAGCAGCTTCACAGGGGGCGCGGAGGGCTACACCTTC
CASSFTGGAEGYTF
>TRBJ1-1|.|.|TRBV7-9
TGTGCCAGCAACCGGCCGGGGGGTTGGACTGAAGCTTTCTTT
CASNRPGGWTEAFF
>TRBJ1-2|.|.|TRBV29-1
TGCAGCTTTATGGGCCCCTCCGGTGGCTACACCTTC
CSFMGPSGGYTF
>TRBJ2-1|.|TRBD2|TRBV7-8
TGTGCCAGCAAACGGGAGGGGGGCTTTGCCTACAATGAGCAGTTCTTC
CASKREGGFAYNEQFF
>TRBJ2-2|once|.|TRBV5-1
TGCGCCAGCAGCCCACGGCAGGGCAGGGAACCCACCGGGGAGCTGTTTTTT
CASSPRQGREPTGELFF
>TRBJ2-7|.|.|TRBV27
TGTGCCAGCAGGTCCGACAGGCGACTCTCCTACGAGCAGTACTTC
CASRSDRRLSYEQYF
>TRBJ1-2|once|.|TRBV5-4
TGTGCCAGCAGCTTTGATGGCTACACCTTC
CASSFDGYTF
>TRBJ2-2|.|.|TRBV5-1
TGCGCCAGCAGCTTGGTTTCAGGGAGGACCGGGGAGCTGTTTTTT
CASSLVSGRTGELFF
>TRBJ2-2|few|.|TRBV11-2
TGTGCCAGCAGCTCGCGTTCGGGCTCCGGGGAGCTGTTTTTT
CASSSRSGSGELFF
>TRBJ1-5|.|.|TRBV6-5
TGTGCCAGCAGTGGTCAGAATCAGCCCCAGCATTTT
CASSGQNQPQHF
>TRBJ2-5|.|TRBD2|TRBV6-5
TGTGCCAGCAGTTCCGGACTAGCGGGGGGCTCGAGGGGAGGTCACTTC
CASSSGLAGGSRGGHF
>TRBJ1-6|.|TRBD1|TRBV6-1
TGTGCCAGCAGTGAAATGGGGACAGCTAATTCACCCCTCCACTTT
CASSEMGTANSPLHF
>TRBJ1-1|.|.|TRBV5-4
TGTGCCAGCAGCTCAAGGCGGGAGGGGAACACTGAAGCTTTCTTT
CASSSRREGNTEAFF
>TRBJ2-7|.|TRBD1|TRBV7-6
TGTGCCAGCAGCTTAGGGACAGGCCCCTACGAGCAGTACTTC
CASSLGTGPYEQYF
>TRBJ2-3|.|.|TRBV7-6
TGTGCCAGCAGCTTAACAAATAGGGGGGCAATAGATACGCAGTATTTT
CASSLTNRGAIDTQYF
>TRBJ2-7|.|.|TRBV9
TGTGCCAGCAGCGCACAGGTGGGGGCCTACTACGAGCAGTACTTC
CASSAQVGAYYEQYF
>TRBJ2-2|.|.|TRBV9
TGTGCCAGCAGCGTAGCCCCAGGGCCCACGGGGGAGCTGTTTTTT
CASSVAPGPTGELFF
>TRBJ1-1|once|.|TRBV12-5
TGTGCTAGTGGTTTGGTAGGGGAGAACACTGAAGCTTTCTTT
CASGLVGENTEAFF
>TRBJ2-3|.|.|TRBV7-2
TGTGCCAGCAGCACCCGGTCGGGGAAGGCAGATACGCAGTATTTT
CASSTRSGKADTQYF
>TRBJ2-7|.|.|TRBV5-1
TGCGCCAGCAGCTTGGCCAGGGCAGGGGGGGCCTCCTACGAGCAGTACTTC
CASSLARAGGASYEQYF
>TRBJ1-6|.|.|TRBV6-5
TGTGCCAGCAGTTACACGGACAGAAGTGGCTCACCCCTCCACTTT
CASSYTDRSGSPLHF
>TRBJ2-7|.|.|TRBV13
TGTGCCAGCAGCTCCGAAACCTACGAGCAGTACTTC
CASSSETYEQYF
>TRBJ1-3|medium-sized|.|TRBV12-5
TGTGCTAGTGGTTTGGACTCCAGACATTTCTCTGGAAACACCATATATTTT
CASGLDSRHFSGNTIYF
>TRBJ1-5|.|.|TRBV10-3
TGTGCCATCAGCGAACACCGCAATCAGCCCCAGCATTTT
CAISEHRNQPQHF
>TRBJ2-5|.|.|TRBV5-6
TGTGCCAGCAGCTTGACGCTAGGGACCCTTTTAGAGACCCAGTACTTC
CASSLTLGTLLETQYF
>TRBJ1-2|.|.|TRBV9
TGTGCCAGCAGCAAGCGGAGCTATGGCTACACCTTC
CASSKRSYGYTF
>TRBJ1-5|once|.|TRBV4-2
TGTGCCAGCAGCCAAAGGTGGAATGGGGAACAGATAGATCAGCCCCAGCATTTT
CASSQRWNGEQIDQPQHF
>TRBJ1-6|once|TRBD1|TRBV30
TGTGCCTGGAGGGGGAGGACAGGGCATCCACCCCTCCACTTT
CAWRGRTGHPPLHF
>TRBJ1-3|.|TRBD1|TRBV10-3
TGTGCCATCATGGGACAGGGAACCCCTGGAAACACCATATATTTT
CAIMGQGTPGNTIYF
>TRBJ1-2|.|.|TRBV14
TGTGCCAGCAGCCAAGACAGACTACTTAACTATGGCTACACCTTC
CASSQDRLLNYGYTF
>TRBJ2-6|.|.|TRBV11-2
TGTGCCAGCAGCCCTCCCTTCCGGGACGCCCACTCTGGGGCCAACGTCCTGACTTTC
CASSPPFRDAHSGANVLTF
>TRBJ1-4|.|TRBD1|TRBV30
TGTGCCTGGAGTGGGGGACAGGGGGCGAACCGGTTTTTT
CAWSGGQGANRFF
>TRBJ2-1|.|.|TRBV6-1
TGTGCCACAAGACAGATAACGACCTACAATGAGCAGTTCTTC
CATRQITTYNEQFF
>TRBJ1-2|.|TRBD1|TRBV4-3
TGCGCCAGCAGCCAAGATCCGGCAGGGGGCCCCTATGGCTACACCTTC
CASSQDPAGGPYGYTF
>TRBJ2-7|.|TRBD1|TRBV2
TGTGCCAGCAGTGTGGGACAGGGAACCTACGAGCAGTACTTC
CASSVGQGTYEQYF
>TRBJ1-4|.|.|TRBV28
TGTGCCAGCAGCTCCCCTAATGAAAAACTGTTTTTT
CASSSPNEKLFF
>TRBJ2-5|.|TRBD2|TRBV9
TGTGCCAGCAGCGGAAACCCCGGACTAGCGATTCAAGAGACCCAGTACTTC
CASSGNPGLAIQETQYF
>TRBJ1-5|.|.|TRBV4-3
TGCGCCAGCAGCCAAGATACAGGGCTAAGTCAGCCCCAGCATTTT
CASSQDTGLSQPQHF
>TRBJ2-2|.|TRBD1|TRBV7-3
TGTGCCAGCAGCGGGGACAGTTCCGGGGAGCTGTTTTTT
CASSGDSSGELFF
>TRBJ2-3|.|TRBD2|TRBV4-3
TGCGCCAGCAGCCGCCTAGCGGGGGGAAGCACAGATACGCAGTATTTT
CASSRLAGGSTDTQYF
>TRBJ1-6|few|.|TRBV25-1
TGTGCCACCTCAGGGGATGACAAGGACTATTCACCCCTCCACTTT
CATSGDDKDYSPLHF
>TRBJ1-1|.|.|TRBV19
TGTGCCAGTAGTCCAAGAGCGCGGGTTGGCACTGAAGCTTTCTTT
CASSPRARVGTEAFF
>TRBJ2-1|once|TRBD2|TRBV11-2
TGTGCCAGCAGCGCCGGACTAGCGGGGGTTAATGAGCAGTTCTTC
CASSAGLAGVNEQFF
>TRBJ2-7|.|TRBD2|TRBV19
TGTGCCAGTAGTAGCCTCTCTAGCGGGGGGCCCTACGAGCAGTACTTC
CASSSLSSGGPYEQYF